This T cell receptor beta chain was recovered during a study of vaccination and CD4 T cells after COVID-19. Study in general: Post-vaccine sample collection happened at a median of approximately 77 days after dose two, ranging 14 to 241. Points from the study as a whole: Researchers report that a median 86.3% of reactive clones in convalescent patients surfaced only post-vaccination. In convalescent patients, 304 of 307 vaccine-specific clones were spike mono-reactive.

TCRdb used MiXCR to reprocess the PCR reads, holding one entry per CDR3 protein. The sample includes 25,000 to 30,000 distinct CDR3 sequences, under 65% seen only once; the top ten take around 5.5%. Germline CDR1 reads GTSNPN; CDR2 reads SVGIG (reference sequence). This CDR3 region has 13 residues. The V end lost 4 bases, the J end lost 1 base, and 11 bases lay between the germline ends. For this clonotype: The antigen is undetermined.

Time point described: late sampling 161 to 241 days after vaccination in a few convalescent patients. Every positive PCR date fell between March and December 2020, earlier than the US Alpha, Beta and Delta variants. The rearrangement joins TRBV30 to TRBJ2-7; D is perhaps TRBD1 (6 bases). The clonotype was recovered from a human donor who had recovered from COVID-19. Source: CD4+ T cells from blood, taken about 7 months after SARS-CoV-2 vaccination. CDR3 loop: CAWNRGQSYEQYF. The CDR3 DNA sequence: TGTGCCTGGAATAGAGGACAGTCCTACGAGCAGTACTTC.